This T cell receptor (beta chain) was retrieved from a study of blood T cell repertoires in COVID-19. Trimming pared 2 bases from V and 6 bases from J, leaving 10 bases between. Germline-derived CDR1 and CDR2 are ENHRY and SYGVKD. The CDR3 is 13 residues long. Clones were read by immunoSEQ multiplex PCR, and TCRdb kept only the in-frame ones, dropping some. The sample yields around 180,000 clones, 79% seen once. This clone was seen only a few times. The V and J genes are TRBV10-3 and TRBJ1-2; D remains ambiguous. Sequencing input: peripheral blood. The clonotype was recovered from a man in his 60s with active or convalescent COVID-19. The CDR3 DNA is TGTGCCATCAGTGAGCAACGGTCGGATGGCTACACCTTC. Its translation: CAISEQRSDGYTF.